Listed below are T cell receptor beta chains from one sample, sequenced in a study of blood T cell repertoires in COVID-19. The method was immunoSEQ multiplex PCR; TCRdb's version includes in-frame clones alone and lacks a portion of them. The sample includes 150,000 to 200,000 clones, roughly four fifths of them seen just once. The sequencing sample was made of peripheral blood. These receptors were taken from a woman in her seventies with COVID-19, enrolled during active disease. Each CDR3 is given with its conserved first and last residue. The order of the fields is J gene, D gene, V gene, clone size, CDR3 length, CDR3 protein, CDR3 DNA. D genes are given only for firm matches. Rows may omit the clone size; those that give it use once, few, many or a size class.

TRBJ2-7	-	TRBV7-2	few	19	CASRPNLGGSPRTSYEQYF	TGTGCCAGCAGGCCAAACTTAGGCGGCTCTCCTAGAACCTCCTACGAGCAGTACTTC
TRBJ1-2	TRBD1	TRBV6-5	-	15	CASSYSPGQGSGYTF	TGTGCCAGCAGTTACTCCCCGGGACAGGGTAGCGGCTACACCTTC
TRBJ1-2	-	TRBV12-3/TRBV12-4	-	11	CASSLQRSYTF	TGTGCCAGCAGTTTACAGAGGAGCTACACCTTC
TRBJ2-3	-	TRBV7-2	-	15	CASSLHKGGTDTQYF	TGTGCCAGCAGCTTGCACAAGGGGGGCACAGATACGCAGTATTTT
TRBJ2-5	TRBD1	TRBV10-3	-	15	CAIRPGTEVLETQYF	TGTGCCATCAGGCCCGGGACAGAGGTTTTAGAGACCCAGTACTTC
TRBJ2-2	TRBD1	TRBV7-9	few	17	CASSPDRVRRNTGELFF	TGTGCCAGCAGCCCAGACAGGGTCAGGAGAAACACCGGGGAGCTGTTTTTT
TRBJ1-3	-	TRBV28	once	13	CASSLLSGNTIYF	TGTGCCAGCAGTTTATTATCTGGAAACACCATATATTTT
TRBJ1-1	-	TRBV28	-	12	CASSLRRTEAFF	TGTGCCAGCAGTTTACGGAGGACTGAAGCTTTCTTT
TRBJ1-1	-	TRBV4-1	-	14	CASSGSGGRTEAFF	TGCGCCAGCAGCGGTTCGGGAGGGCGCACTGAAGCTTTCTTT
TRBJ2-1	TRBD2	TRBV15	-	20	CATSRDRGLAGQSSYNEQFF	TGTGCCACCAGCAGAGATCGAGGACTAGCGGGTCAGAGCTCCTACAATGAGCAGTTCTTC
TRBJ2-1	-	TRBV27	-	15	CASSSSPSSANEQFF	TGTGCCAGCAGTTCTAGCCCTAGTTCCGCCAATGAGCAGTTCTTC
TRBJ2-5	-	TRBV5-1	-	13	CASSVGQRETQYF	TGCGCCAGCAGCGTTGGACAGCGAGAGACCCAGTACTTC
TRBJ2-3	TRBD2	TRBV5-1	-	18	CASSLSTSGIGRTDTQYF	TGCGCCAGCAGCTTGTCGACTAGCGGGATTGGGAGGACAGATACGCAGTATTTT
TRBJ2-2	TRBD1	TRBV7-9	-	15	CASSSGGLGTGELFF	TGTGCCAGCAGTTCAGGGGGCCTGGGCACCGGGGAGCTGTTTTTT
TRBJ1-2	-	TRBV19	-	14	CASSIEPGRNGYTF	TGTGCCAGTAGTATAGAACCGGGAAGAAATGGCTACACCTTC
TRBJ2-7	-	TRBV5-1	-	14	CASKKETRSYEQYF	TGCGCCAGCAAGAAGGAGACTAGGTCCTACGAGCAGTACTTC
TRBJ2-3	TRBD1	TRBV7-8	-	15	CASSLALGQGYTQYF	TGTGCCAGCAGCTTAGCGCTAGGACAGGGGTATACGCAGTATTTT
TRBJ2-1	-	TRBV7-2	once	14	CASSLAPGYNEQFF	TGTGCCAGCAGCTTAGCGCCGGGATACAATGAGCAGTTCTTC
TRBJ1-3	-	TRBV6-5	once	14	CASSSAGDGNTIYF	TGTGCCAGCAGTTCCGCAGGGGACGGAAACACCATATATTTT
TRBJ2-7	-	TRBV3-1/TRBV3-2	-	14	CASSFRPTAFVQYF	TGTGCCAGCAGCTTCCGCCCGACTGCCTTCGTGCAGTACTTC